The rows below give T cell receptor beta chains drawn from one sample of a study of blood T cell repertoires in COVID-19. Assay: immunoSEQ multiplex PCR; the TCRdb copy retains only in-frame clones and omits some. In the table there are 150,000 to 200,000 clones, around 80% of which are singletons. Material: PBMCs or T cells enriched from blood (not recorded which). Receptors were obtained from a man aged 35 to 55 who had recovered from COVID-19. Each CDR3 is given with its conserved first and last residue. A D gene is named only where the DNA matches it firmly. Clone size is stated in some rows and not others, as once, few, many or a class when expanded.

V gene: TRBV5-1; D gene: TRBD2; J gene: TRBJ2-2; clone size: .; CDR3 DNA: TGCGCCAGCAGCCTCGGACTAGCGGGGGGCGGTGGCACCGGGGAGCTGTTTTTT; CDR3 protein: CASSLGLAGGGGTGELFF
V gene: TRBV5-8; D gene: .; J gene: TRBJ2-5; clone size: .; CDR3 DNA: TGTGCCAGCAGCCACGATGTCCCGGTCTTTTCGAAGACCCAGTACTTC; CDR3 protein: CASSHDVPVFSKTQYF
V gene: TRBV19; D gene: .; J gene: TRBJ1-5; clone size: .; CDR3 DNA: TGTGCCAGTACCTCGGGACAATGGAGTCAGCCCCAGCATTTT; CDR3 protein: CASTSGQWSQPQHF
V gene: TRBV18; D gene: TRBD1; J gene: TRBJ1-1; clone size: .; CDR3 DNA: TGTGCCAGCTCACCCAGCGACAGGGCCACTGAAGCTTTCTTT; CDR3 protein: CASSPSDRATEAFF
V gene: TRBV6-5; D gene: TRBD1; J gene: TRBJ2-2; clone size: .; CDR3 DNA: TGTGCCAGCAGAGTCGGGACAGGGGGCACCGGGGAGCTGTTTTTT; CDR3 protein: CASRVGTGGTGELFF
V gene: TRBV19; D gene: TRBD1; J gene: TRBJ1-2; clone size: .; CDR3 DNA: TGTGCCAGTAGTATCGGACAGGGACAAGGCTATGGCTACACCTTC; CDR3 protein: CASSIGQGQGYGYTF
V gene: TRBV7-3; D gene: TRBD1; J gene: TRBJ2-3; clone size: .; CDR3 DNA: TGTGCCAGCAGCCCCCGGGACAGGGTTCTAGATACGCAGTATTTT; CDR3 protein: CASSPRDRVLDTQYF
V gene: TRBV29-1; D gene: .; J gene: TRBJ1-1; clone size: .; CDR3 DNA: TGCAGCGTTGCGCAGGGGAATGAAGCTTTCTTT; CDR3 protein: CSVAQGNEAFF
V gene: TRBV6-5; D gene: TRBD1; J gene: TRBJ2-1; clone size: .; CDR3 DNA: TGTGCCAGCAGCGGGACAGGGGACTACAATGAGCAGTTCTTC; CDR3 protein: CASSGTGDYNEQFF
V gene: TRBV5-6; D gene: TRBD2; J gene: TRBJ2-7; clone size: .; CDR3 DNA: TGTGCCAGCAGCCCCGGGGGGGGCTACAACGAGCAGTACTTC; CDR3 protein: CASSPGGGYNEQYF
V gene: TRBV6-5; D gene: .; J gene: TRBJ1-6; clone size: .; CDR3 DNA: TGTGCCAGCAGTCCTACAGGACGGCCGGATTCACCCCTCCACTTT; CDR3 protein: CASSPTGRPDSPLHF
V gene: TRBV7-3; D gene: .; J gene: TRBJ2-1; clone size: .; CDR3 DNA: TGTGCCAGCAGCTTAAAAGGGGGGGTGATAAATGAGCAGTTCTTC; CDR3 protein: CASSLKGGVINEQFF
V gene: TRBV6-1; D gene: .; J gene: TRBJ1-5; clone size: .; CDR3 DNA: TGTGCCAGCAGTGAACAAGCAGGTCAGCCCCAGCATTTT; CDR3 protein: CASSEQAGQPQHF
V gene: TRBV24-1; D gene: TRBD1; J gene: TRBJ2-3; clone size: .; CDR3 DNA: TGTGCCAGCTCGGGACAGGGCGACACAGATACGCAGTATTTT; CDR3 protein: CASSGQGDTDTQYF
V gene: TRBV19; D gene: .; J gene: TRBJ1-5; clone size: .; CDR3 DNA: TGTGCCAGTAGTACAGGGGGCAATCAGCCCCAGCATTTT; CDR3 protein: CASSTGGNQPQHF
V gene: TRBV11-3; D gene: TRBD2; J gene: TRBJ2-5; clone size: few; CDR3 DNA: TGTGCCAGCAGCTTAGGACTAGCGGGGGAAGAGACCCAGTACTTC; CDR3 protein: CASSLGLAGEETQYF
V gene: TRBV5-4; D gene: TRBD1; J gene: TRBJ1-4; clone size: .; CDR3 DNA: TGTGCCAGCAGCTTGCCGGGACAGGATAATGAAAAACTGTTTTTT; CDR3 protein: CASSLPGQDNEKLFF
V gene: TRBV27; D gene: .; J gene: TRBJ1-6; clone size: .; CDR3 DNA: TGTGCCAGCAGTTTGGGGAGCTCCTATAATTCACCCCTCCACTTT; CDR3 protein: CASSLGSSYNSPLHF
V gene: TRBV11-3; D gene: .; J gene: TRBJ2-3; clone size: .; CDR3 DNA: TGTGCCAGCAGCCTAGGGGGACTCACAGATACGCAGTATTTT; CDR3 protein: CASSLGGLTDTQYF
V gene: TRBV6-5; D gene: TRBD1; J gene: TRBJ1-5; clone size: .; CDR3 DNA: TGTGCCAGTAGCCGGGACAGGGGAGGAGGGCAGCCCCAGCATTTT; CDR3 protein: CASSRDRGGGQPQHF
V gene: TRBV15; D gene: .; J gene: TRBJ2-5; clone size: .; CDR3 DNA: TGTGCCACCAGCAGATCGATCGAGGACCAAGAGACCCAGTACTTC; CDR3 protein: CATSRSIEDQETQYF
V gene: TRBV29-1; D gene: TRBD1; J gene: TRBJ1-2; clone size: .; CDR3 DNA: TGCAGCGTTGATACAGGGGCGGGATATGGCTACACCTTC; CDR3 protein: CSVDTGAGYGYTF
V gene: TRBV7-9; D gene: TRBD1; J gene: TRBJ1-1; clone size: .; CDR3 DNA: TGTGCCAGCAGCCCGCGACAGGGGGCGCTAAGGGAAGCTTTCTTT; CDR3 protein: CASSPRQGALREAFF
V gene: TRBV29-1; D gene: .; J gene: TRBJ1-1; clone size: .; CDR3 DNA: TGCAGCGCCCACGAGGGGGGGAGACCTGGGTCTTTCTTT; CDR3 protein: CSAHEGGRPGSFF
V gene: TRBV9; D gene: .; J gene: TRBJ2-7; clone size: .; CDR3 DNA: TGTGCCAGCAGCGTAGGGGCAGGGGAGATATACGAGCAGTACTTC; CDR3 protein: CASSVGAGEIYEQYF
V gene: TRBV7-8; D gene: .; J gene: TRBJ1-1; clone size: .; CDR3 DNA: TGTGCCAGCAGGAGTTACAGGGCGATGAACACTGAAGCTTTCTTT; CDR3 protein: CASRSYRAMNTEAFF
V gene: TRBV9; D gene: .; J gene: TRBJ2-1; clone size: .; CDR3 DNA: TGTGCCAGCAGCGTAGCTACGAGACTATCGAATGAGCAGTTCTTC; CDR3 protein: CASSVATRLSNEQFF
V gene: TRBV7-8; D gene: TRBD2; J gene: TRBJ2-3; clone size: .; CDR3 DNA: TGTGCCAGCAGCTTATTAGCGGGGGGCACAGATACGCAGTATTTT; CDR3 protein: CASSLLAGGTDTQYF
V gene: TRBV30; D gene: TRBD2; J gene: TRBJ2-3; clone size: .; CDR3 DNA: TGTGCCTGGAGGTTGCGGGGGAATTCAGATACGCAGTATTTT; CDR3 protein: CAWRLRGNSDTQYF
V gene: TRBV6-5; D gene: .; J gene: TRBJ1-5; clone size: .; CDR3 DNA: TGTGCCAGCAGTCCGCTAAATCAGCCCCAGCATTTT; CDR3 protein: CASSPLNQPQHF
V gene: TRBV5-6; D gene: TRBD1; J gene: TRBJ1-4; clone size: .; CDR3 DNA: TGTGCCAGCAGCTCCCGATTCATACAGGGGGAGGATAATGAAAAACTGTTTTTT; CDR3 protein: CASSSRFIQGEDNEKLFF
V gene: TRBV5-1; D gene: .; J gene: TRBJ1-2; clone size: .; CDR3 DNA: TGCGCCAGCAGCCTATACCCCGAGGGGAGGGATGGCTACACCTTC; CDR3 protein: CASSLYPEGRDGYTF
V gene: TRBV19; D gene: TRBD1; J gene: TRBJ1-2; clone size: .; CDR3 DNA: TGTGCCAGTAGTGTCCCTGGACAGGGCCTTTCTAACTATGGCTACACCTTC; CDR3 protein: CASSVPGQGLSNYGYTF
V gene: TRBV18; D gene: .; J gene: TRBJ1-3; clone size: .; CDR3 DNA: TGTGCCAGCTCACCGAGCTCTGGAAACACCATATATTTT; CDR3 protein: CASSPSSGNTIYF
V gene: TRBV15; D gene: TRBD1; J gene: TRBJ2-1; clone size: once; CDR3 DNA: TGTGCCACCAGCAGGGACAGGGTTTTCTTGTATGAGCAGTTCTTC; CDR3 protein: CATSRDRVFLYEQFF
V gene: TRBV27; D gene: TRBD1; J gene: TRBJ2-7; clone size: .; CDR3 DNA: TGTGCCAGCAGTGGCGGGACAGGCAATCCTAACGAGCAGTACTTC; CDR3 protein: CASSGGTGNPNEQYF
V gene: TRBV11-2; D gene: .; J gene: TRBJ1-2; clone size: .; CDR3 DNA: TGTGCCAGCAGCTCGACAGTGAATGGCTACACCTTC; CDR3 protein: CASSSTVNGYTF
V gene: TRBV30; D gene: .; J gene: TRBJ1-4; clone size: .; CDR3 DNA: TGTGCCTGGAGTGTACAGACAGGAAAACTGTTTTTT; CDR3 protein: CAWSVQTGKLFF
V gene: TRBV27; D gene: .; J gene: TRBJ1-6; clone size: .; CDR3 DNA: TGTGCCAGCAGTTCGAGCTCCTATAATTCACCCCTCCACTTT; CDR3 protein: CASSSSSYNSPLHF
V gene: TRBV14; D gene: .; J gene: TRBJ2-1; clone size: .; CDR3 DNA: TGTGCCAGCAGCCCGCCAGGAGGGCTCCCAAATGAGCAGTTCTTC; CDR3 protein: CASSPPGGLPNEQFF
V gene: TRBV18; D gene: .; J gene: TRBJ2-3; clone size: .; CDR3 DNA: TGTGCCAGCTCTACGGGGGAAGATACGCAGTATTTT; CDR3 protein: CASSTGEDTQYF